Below are 19 T cell receptor beta chains sequenced from a single sample in a study of CD8 T cells in Susac syndrome. Random hexamers were used to reverse transcribe the RNA input (roughly 0.5 to 1 ug). TCRdb re-derived calls from the immunoSEQ multiplex PCR reads in MiXCR, one entry per CDR3 protein. Of 170,000 or so distinct CDR3 sequences listed, about 96% were seen once; the top ten hold around 0.13%. Material: CD4+ T cells from PBMCs. These receptors all come from a human donor with Susac syndrome.

The chain combines TRBV7-2 with TRBJ2-2; D ambiguous. Trimming took off 5 bases at V and 7 bases at J, with 5 bases between the two ends. Germline CDR1 is SGHTA and CDR2 is FQGNSA. This CDR3 has 11 residues. CDR3 in amino acids: CASSPRGELFF. Written as DNA, the CDR3 is TGTGCCAGCAGCCCCCGCGGGGAGCTGTTTTTT.

This clonotype has a single count. CDR3 sequence (DNA): TGTGCCTGGAGGGGACAGGGTGGGAATGAAAAACTGTTTTTT. This translates into CAWRGQGGNEKLFF. The rearrangement joins TRBV30 to TRBJ1-4; 9 nucleotides line up with TRBD1. CDR1 is GTSNPN and CDR2 is SVGIG in the germline V gene (reference sequence). Trimming cost V 3 bases and J 5 bases; bases outside gene matches: 4. CDR3 size: 14 residues.

The J gene is TRBJ1-2, the V gene TRBV29-1; 8 bases line up with TRBD1. Looked up from germline, CDR1 is SQVTM and CDR2 is ANQGSEA. J lost 4 bases, V lost 2 bases, and 9 bases had no gene match. The CDR3 runs 15 residues. The CDR3 here is CSVEWTGSSGYGYTF. CDR3 DNA: TGCAGCGTTGAATGGACAGGGTCGAGTGGCTATGGCTACACCTTC.

V usage is TRBV9 and J usage is TRBJ2-5; possible D gene TRBD1, 5 bases. In germline, CDR1 is SGDLS, CDR2 YYNGEE. The CDR3 contains 15 residues. Trimming stripped 0 bases from V and 2 bases from J, with 11 bases between. Here the CDR3 DNA reads TGTGCCAGCAGCGTAGGATTGAAGGGGCAAGAGACCCAGTACTTC. It specifies CASSVGLKGQETQYF. Full variable domain (missing parts from reference TRBV9 and TRBJ2-5): DSGVTQTPKHLITATGQRVTLRCSPRSGDLSVYWYQQSLDQGLQFLIQYYNGEERAKGNILERFSAQQFPDLHSELNLSSLELGDSALYFCASSVGLKGQETQYFGPGTRLLVL.

The chain links TRBV30 to TRBJ2-7; D not certain. V was shortened by 3 bases and J by 3 bases, with 15 bases between the two germline ends. The CDR3 contains 14 residues. CDR1 GTSNPN and CDR2 SVGIG come from the germline V gene (reference sequence). The CDR3 loop is CAWSQVASIYEQYF. The CDR3 nucleotides read TGTGCCTGGAGCCAAGTTGCCTCGATCTACGAGCAGTACTTC.

The rearrangement joins TRBV5-1 to TRBJ2-3; D ambiguous. The CDR3 extends over 15 amino acids. Germline loops: CDR1 SGHRS, CDR2 YFSETQ. Trimming removed 6 bases from V and 0 bases from J, with 14 bases in between. The CDR3, as DNA: TGCGCCAGCACCATTTCCGGGTCTAGCACAGATACGCAGTATTTT. The encoded protein is CASTISGSSTDTQYF.

The rearrangement links TRBV29-1 to TRBJ1-2; weak D call: TRBD1 (6 bases). The germline V and J ends were trimmed by 3 bases and 6 bases, with 11 bases remaining between them. Per the germline V gene, CDR1 is SQVTM and CDR2 is ANQGSEA. This CDR3 region has 12 residues. CDR3 nucleotide sequence: TGCAGCGTTGAGGGGGCGAGAGATGGCTACACCTTC. Its translation: CSVEGARDGYTF.

J is TRBJ2-7 and V is TRBV5-1, with 7 bases that match TRBD1. Germline V gene lookup returns CDR1 SGHRS and CDR2 YFSETQ. The CDR3 has 13 amino acids. The J segment lost 2 bases and the V segment lost 4 bases, leaving 3 bases of the junction unmatched. CDR3 in amino acids: CASSRGPAYEQYV. The CDR3 nucleotides are TGCGCCAGCAGCAGGGGGCCTGCCTACGAGCAGTACGTC.

The chain joins TRBV5-4 to TRBJ2-5, with 8 bases matching TRBD2. Germline trimming cut 4 bases from V and 5 bases from J; bases unmatched to any gene: 7. The CDR3 has 14 residues. Germline V gives CDR1 SGHNT, CDR2 YYREEE (reference sequence). DNA of the CDR3: TGTGCCAGCAGCCCCGGGGGGGCAGGTGAGACCCAGTACTTC. Translation gives CASSPGGAGETQYF.

The V call is TRBV12-3 or TRBV12-4, the J call TRBJ1-2, with D possibly matching TRBD1 (5 bases). Trimming pared 2 bases from V and 8 bases from J, leaving 12 bases between. The CDR3 has 13 amino acids. CDR3 in DNA: TGTGCCAGCAGTTTAATGGCAGGGAAAGGCTACACCTTC. Its translation: CASSLMAGKGYTF.

The rearrangement uses TRBV19 and TRBJ2-7; D is unclear. The CDR3 is made up of 15 amino acids. CDR1 is LNHDA and CDR2 is SQIVND in the germline V gene (reference sequence). Trimming removed 2 bases from V and 2 bases from J, with 13 bases in between. For the CDR3, the DNA is TGTGCCAGTAGTATATCGCAGACCGATACCTACGAGCAGTACTTC. Its translation: CASSISQTDTYEQYF.

This chain links TRBV2 with TRBJ2-5, with D maybe TRBD2 (5 bases). The ends were cut back, 5 bases at V and 5 bases at J, with 12 bases in the middle. The CDR3 extends over 13 amino acids. Germline-derived CDR1 and CDR2 are SNHLY and FYNNEI. CDR3 loop: CASSMGVGETQYF. The DNA for the CDR3 is TGTGCCAGCAGTATGGGAGTTGGGGAGACCCAGTACTTC.

The V call is TRBV9, the J call TRBJ2-2; no clear D. Trimming stripped 2 bases from V and 5 bases from J, with 7 bases between. The CDR3 has 13 amino acids. Germline CDR1 SGDLS, CDR2 YYNGEE. CDR3 sequence reads: CASSVKATGELFF. The CDR3 nucleotides read TGTGCCAGCAGCGTGAAAGCTACCGGGGAGCTGTTTTTT. Full variable domain (outside the CDR3, taken from reference TRBV9 and TRBJ2-2): DSGVTQTPKHLITATGQRVTLRCSPRSGDLSVYWYQQSLDQGLQFLIQYYNGEERAKGNILERFSAQQFPDLHSELNLSSLELGDSALYFCASSVKATGELFFGEGSRLTVL.

The genes are TRBV4-2 and TRBJ2-7; D is perhaps TRBD2 (5 bases). V lost 0 bases to trimming and J lost 7 bases, with 7 bases between them. The length of the CDR3 is 12 residues. Germline-derived CDR1 and CDR2 are LGHNA and YNFKEQ. CDR3 in DNA: TGTGCCAGCAGCCAAGAGTGGGAGGAGCAGTACGTC. This translates into CASSQEWEEQYV.

The genes are TRBV7-9 and TRBJ1-4, with 8 bases identical to TRBD1. Germline CDR1 reads SEHNR; CDR2 reads FQNEAQ (reference sequence). V shed 5 bases and J 3 bases; nucleotides not matched to a gene: 2. The CDR3 has 14 residues. CDR3 loop: CASSLTGANEKLFF. The CDR3 DNA is TGTGCCAGCAGCCTGACAGGGGCTAATGAAAAACTGTTTTTT.

V and J are TRBV19 and TRBJ1-5; 7 nucleotides match TRBD1. V was pared by 10 bases and J by 6 bases, with 9 bases of the junction left unmatched. The CDR3 is 13 residues long. Germline CDR1 is LNHDA and CDR2 is SQIVND (reference sequence). In nucleotides, the CDR3 is TGTGCCACCACTGACAGGGCGGGTCAGCCCCAGCATTTT. This sequence encodes CATTDRAGQPQHF. Together with reference TRBV19 and TRBJ1-5, the CDR3 gives the full variable domain: DGGITQSPKYLFRKEGQNVTLSCEQNLNHDAMYWYRQDPGQGLRLIYYSQIVNDFQKGDIAEGYSVSREKKESFPLTVTSAQKNPTAFYLCATTDRAGQPQHFGDGTRLSIL.

The rearrangement uses TRBV18 and TRBJ2-2; D unclear. The CDR3 totals 14 residues. V was cut by 1 base and J by 0 bases, with 3 bases left in between. The germline V gene encodes CDR1 KGHSH and CDR2 LQKENI. CDR3 nucleotide sequence: TGTGCCAGCTCACCACAACCGAACACCGGGGAGCTGTTTTTT. As protein: CASSPQPNTGELFF.

The CDR3 sequence: CASSLSFETQYF. In DNA form, the CDR3 reads TGCGCCAGCAGCTTGAGCTTCGAGACCCAGTACTTC. The chain couples TRBV5-1 to TRBJ2-5; D gene ambiguous. Germline CDR1 reads SGHRS; CDR2 reads YFSETQ. This CDR3 has 12 amino acids. The germline V and J ends were trimmed by 1 base and 5 bases, with 6 bases remaining between them. The complete variable domain, with remaining parts taken from reference TRBV5-1 and TRBJ2-5, reads KAGVTQTPRYLIKTRGQQVTLSCSPISGHRSVSWYQQTPGQGLQFLFEYFSETQRNKGNFPGRFSGRQFSNSRSEMNVSTLELGDSALYLCASSLSFETQYFGPGTRLLVL.

The J gene is TRBJ2-6, the V gene TRBV9; D unresolved. Trimming stripped 0 bases from V and 1 base from J, with 2 bases between. CDR1 and CDR2 (germline): SGDLS, YYNGEE. This CDR3 is built from 14 residues. CDR3 DNA: TGTGCCAGCAGCGTAGTATCTGGGGCCAACGTCCTGACTTTC. Its protein product is CASSVVSGANVLTF.